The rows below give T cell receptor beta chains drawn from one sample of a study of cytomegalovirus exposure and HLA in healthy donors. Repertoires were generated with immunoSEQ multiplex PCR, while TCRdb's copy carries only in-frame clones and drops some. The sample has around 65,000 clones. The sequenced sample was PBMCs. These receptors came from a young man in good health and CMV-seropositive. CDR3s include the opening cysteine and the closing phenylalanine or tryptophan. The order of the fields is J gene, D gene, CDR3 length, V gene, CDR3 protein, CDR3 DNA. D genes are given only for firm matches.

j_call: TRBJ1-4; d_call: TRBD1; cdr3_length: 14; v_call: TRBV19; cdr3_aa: CASRLGQGAEKLFF; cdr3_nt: TGTGCCAGTAGATTAGGGCAGGGGGCGGAAAAACTGTTTTTT
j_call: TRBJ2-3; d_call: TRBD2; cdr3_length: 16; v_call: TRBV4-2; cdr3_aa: CASSQDNGGGADKQYF; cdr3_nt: TGTGCCAGCAGCCAAGACAACGGCGGGGGGGCAGATAAGCAGTATTTT
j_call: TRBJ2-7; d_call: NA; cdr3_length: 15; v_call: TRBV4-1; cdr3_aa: CASSQEGAAWVEQYF; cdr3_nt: TGCGCCAGCAGCCAAGAGGGGGCTGCATGGGTCGAGCAGTACTTC
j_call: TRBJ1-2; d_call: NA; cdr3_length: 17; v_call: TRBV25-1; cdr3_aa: CASSFRKPNRADYGYTF; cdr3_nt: TGTGCCAGCAGTTTCCGCAAACCTAACAGGGCCGATTATGGCTACACCTTC
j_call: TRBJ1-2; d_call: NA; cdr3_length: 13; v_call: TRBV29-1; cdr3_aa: CSVEKKSDYGYTF; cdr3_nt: TGCAGCGTTGAAAAAAAATCCGACTATGGCTACACCTTC
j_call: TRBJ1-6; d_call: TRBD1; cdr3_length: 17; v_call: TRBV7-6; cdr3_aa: CASSPLDRGNYNSPLHF; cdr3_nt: TGTGCCAGCAGCCCTTTGGACAGGGGGAACTATAATTCACCCCTCCACTTT
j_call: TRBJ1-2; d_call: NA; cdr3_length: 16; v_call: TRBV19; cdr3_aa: CASSIFYGQQTGGYTF; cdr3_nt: TGTGCCAGTAGTATCTTTTACGGCCAACAAACAGGGGGCTACACCTTC
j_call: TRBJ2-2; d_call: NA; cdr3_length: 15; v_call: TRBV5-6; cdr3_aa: CASSISGTKTGELFF; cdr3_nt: TGTGCCAGCAGCATTAGCGGAACAAAAACAGGGGAGCTGTTTTTT
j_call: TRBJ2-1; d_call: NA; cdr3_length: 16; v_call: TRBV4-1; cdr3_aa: CASSQEKRGRGNEQFF; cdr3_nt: TGTGCCAGCAGCCAAGAGAAAAGGGGGAGGGGCAATGAGCAGTTCTTC
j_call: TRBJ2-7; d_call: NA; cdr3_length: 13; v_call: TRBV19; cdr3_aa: CASSIPGSYEQYF; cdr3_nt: TGTGCCAGTAGTATTCCCGGGAGCTACGAGCAGTACTTC
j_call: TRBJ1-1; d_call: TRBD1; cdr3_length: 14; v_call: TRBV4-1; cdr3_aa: CASSPGQGSTEAFF; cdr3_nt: TGCGCCAGCAGCCCAGGACAGGGATCTACTGAAGCTTTCTTT
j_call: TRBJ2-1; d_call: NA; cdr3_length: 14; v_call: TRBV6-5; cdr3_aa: CASSSAGPHNEQFF; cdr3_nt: TGTGCCAGCAGTTCTGCGGGACCCCACAATGAGCAGTTCTTC
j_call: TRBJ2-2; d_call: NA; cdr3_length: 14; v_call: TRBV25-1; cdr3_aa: CASSVSVNTGELFF; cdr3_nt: TGTGCCAGCAGTGTTTCGGTAAACACCGGGGAGCTGTTTTTT
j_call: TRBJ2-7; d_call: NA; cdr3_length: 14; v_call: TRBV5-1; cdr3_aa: CASSLGENNYEQYF; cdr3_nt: TGCGCCAGCAGCTTGGGGGAGAATAACTACGAGCAGTACTTC
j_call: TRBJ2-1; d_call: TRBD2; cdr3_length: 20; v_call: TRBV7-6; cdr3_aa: CASSLDTSGRNRGHINERFF; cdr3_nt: TGTGCCAGCAGCTTAGATACCAGCGGGAGGAACAGGGGACACATAAATGAGCGGTTCTTC
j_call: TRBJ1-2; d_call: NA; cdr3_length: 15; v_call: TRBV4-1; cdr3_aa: CASSQDTGGNYGYTF; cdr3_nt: TGCGCCAGCAGCCAAGATACGGGGGGCAACTATGGCTACACCTTC
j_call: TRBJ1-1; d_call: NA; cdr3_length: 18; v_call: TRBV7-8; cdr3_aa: CASSFSRERGSGNTEAFF; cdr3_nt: TGTGCCAGCAGCTTCTCGAGGGAAAGGGGGTCTGGGAACACTGAAGCTTTCTTT
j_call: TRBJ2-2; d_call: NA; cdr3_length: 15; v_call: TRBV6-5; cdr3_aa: CASSYVGGPTGELFF; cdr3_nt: TGTGCCAGCAGTTACGTGGGGGGGCCCACCGGGGAGCTGTTTTTT
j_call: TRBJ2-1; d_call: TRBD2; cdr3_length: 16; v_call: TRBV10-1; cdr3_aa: CASSGPGTSGRNEQFF; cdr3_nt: TGCGCCAGCAGTGGACCCGGGACTAGCGGGAGGAATGAGCAGTTCTTC
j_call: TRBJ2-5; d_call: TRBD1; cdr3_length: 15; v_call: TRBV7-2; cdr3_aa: CASRPAGQGGETQYF; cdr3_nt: TGTGCCAGCAGGCCCGCCGGACAGGGGGGCGAGACCCAGTACTTC
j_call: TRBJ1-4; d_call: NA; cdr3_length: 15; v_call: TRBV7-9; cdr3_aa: CASSSLRTENEKLFF; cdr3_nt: TGTGCCAGCAGTTCCCTCCGGACAGAGAATGAAAAACTGTTTTTT
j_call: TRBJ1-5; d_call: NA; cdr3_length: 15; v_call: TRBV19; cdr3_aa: CASIGSLGSNQPQHF; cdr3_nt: TGTGCCAGTATCGGGAGTCTGGGGAGCAATCAGCCCCAGCATTTT
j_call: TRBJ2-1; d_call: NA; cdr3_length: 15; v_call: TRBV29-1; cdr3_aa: CSVQGGTVSYNEQFF; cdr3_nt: TGCAGCGTACAGGGGGGGACAGTCTCCTACAATGAGCAGTTCTTC
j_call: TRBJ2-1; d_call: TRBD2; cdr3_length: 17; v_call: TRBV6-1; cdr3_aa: CASSEGVAGGLYNEQFF; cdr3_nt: TGTGCCAGCAGTGAAGGGGTAGCGGGGGGGCTCTACAATGAGCAGTTCTTC
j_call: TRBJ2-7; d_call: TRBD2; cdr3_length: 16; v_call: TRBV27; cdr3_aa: CASSPWTSGRAYEQYF; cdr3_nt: TGTGCCAGCAGTCCGTGGACTAGCGGGAGGGCTTACGAGCAGTACTTC
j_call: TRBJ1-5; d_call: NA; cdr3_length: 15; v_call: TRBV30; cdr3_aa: CAWNNPASGDQPQHF; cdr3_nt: TGTGCCTGGAATAATCCAGCCTCGGGGGATCAGCCCCAGCATTTT
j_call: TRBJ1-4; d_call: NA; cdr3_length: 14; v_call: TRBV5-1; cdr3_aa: CASSLAQGGEKLFF; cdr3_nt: TGCGCCAGCAGCTTGGCTCAGGGCGGCGAAAAACTGTTTTTT
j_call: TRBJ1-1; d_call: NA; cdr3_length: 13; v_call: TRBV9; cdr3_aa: CASSVTGTTEAFF; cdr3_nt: TGTGCCAGCAGCGTCACAGGCACCACTGAAGCTTTCTTT
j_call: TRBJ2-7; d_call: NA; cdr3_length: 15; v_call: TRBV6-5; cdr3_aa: CASSYSINGLYEQYF; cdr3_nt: TGTGCCAGCAGTTACTCTATAAACGGTCTCTACGAGCAGTACTTC
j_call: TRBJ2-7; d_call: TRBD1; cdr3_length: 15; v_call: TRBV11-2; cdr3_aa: CASSLANRGGDEQYF; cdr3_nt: TGTGCCAGCAGCTTAGCGAACAGGGGTGGCGACGAGCAGTACTTC
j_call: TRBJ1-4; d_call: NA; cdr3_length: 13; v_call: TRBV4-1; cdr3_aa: CASSQVVVEKLFF; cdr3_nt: TGCGCCAGCAGCCAAGTAGTGGTAGAAAAACTGTTTTTT
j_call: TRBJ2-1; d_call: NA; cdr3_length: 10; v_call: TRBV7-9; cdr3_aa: CAIYRDEQFF; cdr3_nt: TGTGCAATATACAGGGATGAGCAGTTCTTC